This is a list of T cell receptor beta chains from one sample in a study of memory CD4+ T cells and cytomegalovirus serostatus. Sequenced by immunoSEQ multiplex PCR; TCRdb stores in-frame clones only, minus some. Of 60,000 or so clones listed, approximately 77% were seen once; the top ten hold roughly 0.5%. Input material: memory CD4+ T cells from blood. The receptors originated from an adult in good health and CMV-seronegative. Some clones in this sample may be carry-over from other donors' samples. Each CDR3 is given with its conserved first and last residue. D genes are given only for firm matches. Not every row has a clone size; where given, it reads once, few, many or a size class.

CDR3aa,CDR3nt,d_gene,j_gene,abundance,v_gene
CASSLKREEPYEQYF,TGTGCCAGCAGCCTTAAGCGGGAGGAGCCCTACGAGCAGTACTTC,TRBD2,TRBJ2-7,-,TRBV7-8
CASSLGGRYNEQYF,TGTGCCAGCAGTTTAGGCGGGAGATACAACGAGCAGTACTTC,TRBD2,TRBJ2-7,-,TRBV28
CASSPSTGRGTEAFF,TGTGCCAGCTCACCCTCGACAGGGAGAGGGACTGAAGCTTTCTTT,TRBD1,TRBJ1-1,few,TRBV18
CASRRSNSNQPQHF,TGTGCCAGCAGGCGGTCCAATAGCAATCAGCCCCAGCATTTT,-,TRBJ1-5,few,TRBV2
CASSIDSLRSNQPQHF,TGTGCCAGTAGTATAGATTCGTTGCGGAGCAATCAGCCCCAGCATTTT,-,TRBJ1-5,-,TRBV19
CATDTPGKANYGYTF,TGTGCCACCGATACTCCCGGGAAAGCTAACTATGGCTACACCTTC,-,TRBJ1-2,-,TRBV28
CASSVPRGYYTF,TGTGCCAGTAGTGTCCCCCGGGGGTACTACACCTTC,-,TRBJ1-2,-,TRBV19
CASSRHGTSGGYEQYF,TGCGCCAGCAGTCGGCATGGGACTAGCGGGGGGTACGAGCAGTACTTC,TRBD2,TRBJ2-7,-,TRBV5-1
CASSYGLAWRGGNTGELFF,TGTGCCAGCAGTTATGGACTTGCCTGGCGGGGAGGGAACACCGGGGAGCTGTTTTTT,-,TRBJ2-2,-,TRBV7-9
CASSITRRDRGKNIQYF,TGTGCCAGTAGTATTACGCGGCGGGACAGGGGAAAAAACATTCAGTACTTC,TRBD1,TRBJ2-4,-,TRBV19
CASSFSGMGDTQYF,TGTGCCAGCAGCTTTAGCGGGATGGGAGATACGCAGTATTTT,TRBD2,TRBJ2-3,-,TRBV5-4
CASSLGTHGTDTQYF,TGTGCCAGCAGCTTAGGGACCCACGGGACAGATACGCAGTATTTT,-,TRBJ2-3,-,TRBV5-4
CASSLAWSTSSYEQYF,TGTGCCAGCAGCTTAGCATGGTCGACTAGCTCCTACGAGCAGTACTTC,-,TRBJ2-7,once,TRBV7-2
CASSTNRGAYEQYF,TGTGCCAGTAGTACCAACAGGGGGGCTTACGAGCAGTACTTC,TRBD1,TRBJ2-7,few,TRBV19
CASSEHQYTEAFF,TGTGCCAGCAGTGAACACCAGTACACTGAAGCTTTCTTT,-,TRBJ1-1,-,TRBV2
CASSLDFPSPLHF,TGTGCCAGCAGCTTAGATTTTCCGTCACCCCTCCACTTT,-,TRBJ1-6,-,TRBV7-2
CASKDGATDYEQYF,TGTGCCAGCAAGGACGGGGCCACTGACTACGAGCAGTACTTC,-,TRBJ2-7,-,TRBV6-1
CASSLTQGRDEQFF,TGTGCCAGCTCACTAACACAGGGGAGGGATGAGCAGTTCTTC,-,TRBJ2-1,-,TRBV18
CASRIGGSRGNTIYF,TGTGCCAGCAGGATAGGGGGATCGCGAGGAAACACCATATATTTT,-,TRBJ1-3,-,TRBV13
CASSLGLLIGGRSYEQYF,TGTGCCAGCAGCCTAGGCCTACTTATCGGGGGCCGCTCCTACGAGCAGTACTTC,-,TRBJ2-7,-,TRBV11-2
CASSSRLAREGGEQYF,TGTGCCAGCAGCTCCCGTCTCGCGCGGGAGGGGGGCGAGCAGTACTTC,TRBD2,TRBJ2-7,few,TRBV5-5
CASGGQANTEAFF,TGTGCCAGTGGGGGACAGGCAAACACTGAAGCTTTCTTT,TRBD1,TRBJ1-1,-,TRBV19
CASRPQGANEKLFF,TGTGCCAGCAGGCCACAGGGGGCCAATGAAAAACTGTTTTTT,TRBD1,TRBJ1-4,-,TRBV5-8
CASGRDQETQYF,TGTGCCAGCGGGCGCGACCAAGAGACCCAGTACTTC,-,TRBJ2-5,-,TRBV5-4
CASSAGGQSYEQYF,TGTGCCAGCAGCGCAGGCGGCCAATCCTACGAGCAGTACTTC,-,TRBJ2-7,-,TRBV7-3
CASSFRGLGTGELFF,TGTGCCAGCAGCTTCAGGGGATTGGGCACCGGGGAGCTGTTTTTT,-,TRBJ2-2,-,TRBV7-9
CASSLDADRSETQYF,TGCGCCAGCAGCTTGGATGCGGACAGGAGCGAGACCCAGTACTTC,TRBD1,TRBJ2-5,-,TRBV5-1
CASSLTFYGYTF,TGTGCCAGCAGCCTTACATTCTATGGCTACACCTTC,-,TRBJ1-2,-,TRBV6-1
CASSTGLAGETQYF,TGTGCCAGCAGCACGGGACTAGCGGGAGAGACCCAGTACTTC,TRBD2,TRBJ2-5,-,TRBV5-6
CASTKERYVSTIYF,TGTGCCAGCACTAAGGAGCGTTATGTCAGCACCATATATTTT,-,TRBJ1-3,-,TRBV28
CASSDGGDISTDTQYF,TGCGCCAGCAGCGACGGTGGGGACATAAGCACAGATACGCAGTATTTT,-,TRBJ2-3,-,TRBV5-1
CAWRQDSNQPQHF,TGTGCCTGGAGACAGGATTCTAATCAGCCCCAGCATTTT,-,TRBJ1-5,few,TRBV30
CASSLVSSGGTDTQYF,TGTGCCAGCAGCTTGGTGTCTAGCGGTGGCACAGATACGCAGTATTTT,TRBD2,TRBJ2-3,once,TRBV5-6
CASSPGPAEQYF,TGTGCCAGCAGCCCGGGGCCTGCCGAGCAGTACTTC,-,TRBJ2-7,-,TRBV11-1
CAWSVGTRVDTQYF,TGTGCCTGGAGTGTAGGTACCAGGGTGGATACGCAGTATTTT,-,TRBJ2-3,-,TRBV30
CASSFRGSYEQYF,TGTGCCAGCAGTTTCAGGGGGTCCTACGAGCAGTACTTC,TRBD1,TRBJ2-7,-,TRBV27
CSVGRGRNTEAFF,TGCAGCGTTGGCAGGGGGAGGAACACTGAAGCTTTCTTT,TRBD1,TRBJ1-1,-,TRBV29-1
CASAGGGLQETQYF,TGCGCCAGCGCGGGAGGAGGCCTCCAAGAGACCCAGTACTTC,TRBD2,TRBJ2-5,-,TRBV5-1
CASSLDPRDRGIFGNQPQHF,TGTGCCAGCAGTTTAGACCCCCGGGACAGGGGCATATTCGGCAATCAGCCCCAGCATTTT,TRBD1,TRBJ1-5,-,TRBV28
CASSLGQGEKLFF,TGTGCCAGCAGTTTAGGACAGGGTGAAAAACTGTTTTTT,TRBD1,TRBJ1-4,once,TRBV28
CASSGGTGGKNEQFF,TGTGCCAGCAGCGGAGGGACAGGTGGTAAGAATGAGCAGTTCTTC,TRBD1,TRBJ2-1,-,TRBV7-9
CASTFSNQPQHF,TGTGCCAGCACCTTTAGCAATCAGCCCCAGCATTTT,-,TRBJ1-5,-,TRBV28
CASSLRREGTGELFF,TGTGCCAGCAGTTTAAGGCGGGAGGGCACCGGGGAGCTGTTTTTT,TRBD2,TRBJ2-2,-,TRBV28
CSGTLAGEQYF,TGCAGTGGGACCTTAGCGGGAGAGCAGTACTTC,TRBD2,TRBJ2-7,-,TRBV29-1